This TCR beta chain derives from a study of long-term antiretroviral therapy in people with HIV. The J segment lost 9 bases and the V segment lost 8 bases, leaving 12 bases of the junction unmatched. The length of the CDR3 is 13 residues. Germline V lookup: CDR1 SQVTM, CDR2 ANQGSEA. Assay version v3.0 of immunoSEQ was used, and it was run at survey level. Clones were read by immunoSEQ multiplex PCR, and TCRdb kept only the in-frame ones, dropping some. Found here are 20,000 to 30,000 clones, about 80% of them singletons; the top ten hold around 5.3%. Details on this clone: The antigen is undetermined.

Study results and limitations: HIV repertoires showed narrower CDR3 length ranges than controls. With ART, diversity went up but was still lower than in transplant donor controls.

Without exception, participants with HIV were treated in the United States. There were roughly 0.9-11 million cryopreserved PBMC in the samples before DNA extraction. The clonotype originates from a man between 25 and 39 years old with HIV. The source material was unsorted PBMCs, sampled 0.7 years before starting antiretroviral therapy. The V and J genes are TRBV29-1 and TRBJ2-1; 8 positions agree with TRBD2. DNA for the CDR3: TGCAGCACGCCGGGACTAGGAGCCGGTGAGCAGTTCTTC. Its translation: CSTPGLGAGEQFF.